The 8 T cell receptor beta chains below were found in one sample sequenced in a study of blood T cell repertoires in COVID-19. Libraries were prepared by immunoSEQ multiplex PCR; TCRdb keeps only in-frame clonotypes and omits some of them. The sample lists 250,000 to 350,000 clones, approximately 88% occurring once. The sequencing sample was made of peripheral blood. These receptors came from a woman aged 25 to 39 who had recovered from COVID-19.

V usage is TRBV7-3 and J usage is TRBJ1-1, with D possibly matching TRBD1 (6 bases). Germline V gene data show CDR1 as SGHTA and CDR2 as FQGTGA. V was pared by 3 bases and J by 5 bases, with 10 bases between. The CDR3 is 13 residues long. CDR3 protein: CASSFTGRTEAFF. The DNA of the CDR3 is TGTGCCAGCAGCTTCACAGGGCGTACTGAAGCTTTCTTT.

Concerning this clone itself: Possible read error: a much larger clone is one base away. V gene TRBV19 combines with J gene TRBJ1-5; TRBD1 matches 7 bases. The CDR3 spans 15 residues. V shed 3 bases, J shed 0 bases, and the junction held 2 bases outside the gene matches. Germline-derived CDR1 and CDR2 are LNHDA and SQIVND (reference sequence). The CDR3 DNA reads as TGTGCCAGTAGTATGGGACAGTATAGCAATCAGCCCCAGCATTTT. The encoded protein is CASSMGQYSNQPQHF.

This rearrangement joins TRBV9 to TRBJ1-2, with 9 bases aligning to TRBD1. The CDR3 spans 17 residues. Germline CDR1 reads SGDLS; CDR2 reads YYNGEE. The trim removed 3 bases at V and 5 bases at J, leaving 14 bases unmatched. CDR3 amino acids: CASSAAPAATGGYGYTF. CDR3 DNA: TGTGCCAGCAGCGCTGCCCCCGCTGCGACAGGGGGTTATGGCTACACCTTC.

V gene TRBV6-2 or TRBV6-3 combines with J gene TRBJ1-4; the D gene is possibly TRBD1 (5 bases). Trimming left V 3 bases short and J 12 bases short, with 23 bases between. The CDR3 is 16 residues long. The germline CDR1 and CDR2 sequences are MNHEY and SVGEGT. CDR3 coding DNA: TGTGCCAGCAGTTATCGCCGGGGGGGACGGTCGGTGGAACTGTTTTTT. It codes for CASSYRRGGRSVELFF.

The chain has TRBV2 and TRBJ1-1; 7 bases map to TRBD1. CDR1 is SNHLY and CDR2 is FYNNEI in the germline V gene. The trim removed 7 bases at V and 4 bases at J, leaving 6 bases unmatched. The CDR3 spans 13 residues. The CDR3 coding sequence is TGTGCCAGCAATAGGGGGCGCGGCACTGAAGCTTTCTTT. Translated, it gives CASNRGRGTEAFF.

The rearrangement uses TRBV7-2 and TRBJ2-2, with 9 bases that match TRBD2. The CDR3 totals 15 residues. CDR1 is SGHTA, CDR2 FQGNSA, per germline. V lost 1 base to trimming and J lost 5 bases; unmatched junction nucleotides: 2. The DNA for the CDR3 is TGTGCCAGCAGCTTAGGGCTAGCGGGGACCGGGGAGCTGTTTTTT. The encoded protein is CASSLGLAGTGELFF. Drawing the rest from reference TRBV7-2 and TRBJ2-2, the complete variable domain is GAGVSQSPSNKVTEKGKDVELRCDPISGHTALYWYRQSLGQGLEFLIYFQGNSAPDKSGLPSDRFSAERTGGSVSTLTIQRTQQEDSAVYLCASSLGLAGTGELFFGEGSRLTVL.

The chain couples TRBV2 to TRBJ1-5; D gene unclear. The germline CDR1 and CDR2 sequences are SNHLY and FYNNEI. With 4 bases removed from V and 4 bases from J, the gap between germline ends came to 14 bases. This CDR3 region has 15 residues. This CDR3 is CASSGQPSDNQPQHF. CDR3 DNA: TGTGCCAGCAGTGGCCAACCTAGCGATAATCAGCCCCAGCATTTT.

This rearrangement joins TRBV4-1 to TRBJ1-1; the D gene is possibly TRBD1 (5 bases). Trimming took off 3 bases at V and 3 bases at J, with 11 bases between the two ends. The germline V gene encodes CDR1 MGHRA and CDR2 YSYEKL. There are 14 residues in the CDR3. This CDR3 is CASSQGPADTEAFF. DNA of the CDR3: TGCGCCAGCAGCCAGGGGCCGGCCGACACTGAAGCTTTCTTT.